This T cell receptor (beta chain) was captured by sequencing in a study of post-analysis software for immune sequencing data. Regarding the study as a whole: When compared against controls, multiple sclerosis patients showed significantly lower normalized Chao1 diversity. Patients had higher frequencies than controls of about 5 TRBV segments, including TRBV5-6, TRBV5-1 and TRBV20-1.

This CDR3 region has 14 residues. Trimming took off 6 bases at V and 4 bases at J, with 15 bases between the two ends. Concerning this clonotype itself: What it binds is unknown.

Incorporated into the TCR beta cDNA libraries were unique molecular identifiers, which served to reduce PCR and sequencing biases. A single record per CDR3 protein comes from TCRdb applying MiXCR to the PCR reads. The data contain hundreds of thousands of distinct CDR3 sequences, 44% of them seen just once; the ten biggest clones take up 1.5% to 2%. The material sequenced was blood. V gene TRBV12-3 or TRBV12-4 combines with J gene TRBJ1-2; D is unresolved. This sequence originates from a girl under 18 with multiple sclerosis. DNA for the CDR3: TGTGCCAGCAGATTATCGGACCCGGGCTATGGCTACACCTTC. The encoded protein is CASRLSDPGYGYTF.